The clone carrying this TCR beta chain appeared a few times. What it recognizes is unknown. Cells sorted as Tregs were CD4+, CD25+ and CD127-/low. From germline, CDR1 is SGHAT and CDR2 FQNNGV. The length of the CDR3 is 18 residues. V was clipped by 2 bases and J by 3 bases; unmatched bases: 10. The study, taken as a whole, reports: The TCR gene usage of tumor memory CD4+ T cells clustered together with blood and lymph node memory CD4+ cells and with lymph node naive CD4+ cells.

Each CDR3 protein gets one entry after TCRdb re-called the 5' RACE reads with MiXCR. The sample consists of about 32,000 distinct CDR3 sequences, 25% to 30% of them appearing once. Source material: tumor-infiltrating Tregs sorted from the breast tumor. The sequence was collected from a female donor with breast cancer. The V call is TRBV11-2, the J call TRBJ2-1; 10 bases agree with TRBD2. The CDR3 loop reads CASSLSVYSGGHYNEQFF. The CDR3 coding sequence is TGTGCCAGCAGCTTAAGCGTGTATAGCGGGGGGCACTACAATGAGCAGTTCTTC. The full variable domain, its missing parts supplied by reference TRBV11-2 and TRBJ2-1, is EAGVAQSPRYKIIEKRQSVAFWCNPISGHATLYWYQQILGQGPKLLIQFQNNGVVDDSQLPKDRFSAERLKGVDSTLKIQPAKLEDSAVYLCASSLSVYSGGHYNEQFFGPGTRLTVL.